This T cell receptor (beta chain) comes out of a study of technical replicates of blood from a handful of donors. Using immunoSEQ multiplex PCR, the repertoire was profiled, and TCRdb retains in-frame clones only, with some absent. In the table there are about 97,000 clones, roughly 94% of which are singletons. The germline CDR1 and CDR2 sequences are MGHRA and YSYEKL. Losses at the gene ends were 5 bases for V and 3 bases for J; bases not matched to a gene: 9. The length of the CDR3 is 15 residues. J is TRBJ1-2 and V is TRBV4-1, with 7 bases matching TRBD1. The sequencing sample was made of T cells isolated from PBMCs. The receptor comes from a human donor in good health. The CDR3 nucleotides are TGCGCCAGCAGCGCCCTGACAGGGTCGGACTATGGCTACACCTTC. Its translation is CASSALTGSDYGYTF.